These 26 T cell receptor beta chains were sequenced from one sample in a study of T cell responses to AZD1222 COVID-19 vaccine. Repertoires were generated with immunoSEQ multiplex PCR, while TCRdb's copy carries only in-frame clones and drops some. Of around 67,000 clones listed, approximately 80% are singletons. The sample in question was peripheral blood, obtained on day 0 of AZD1222 vaccination. The receptors here all came from an adult in good health.

The chain combines TRBV10-3 with TRBJ1-6, with D perhaps TRBD1 (5 bases). V lost 4 bases and J lost 8, with 12 bases in between. Germline V gene sequence: CDR1 ENHRY, CDR2 SYGVKD. The CDR3 is 14 amino acids. CDR3 coding DNA: TGTGCCATCAGTGGAGCAGGGACGGATTCACCCCTCCACTTT. The encoded protein is CAISGAGTDSPLHF.

The chain recombines TRBV4-1 with TRBJ2-7, with 9 bases lining up with TRBD2. CDR1 is MGHRA, CDR2 YSYEKL, per germline. This CDR3 has 18 residues. Trimming cost V 1 base and J 0 bases; bases outside gene matches: 10. The CDR3 DNA is TGCGCCAGCAGCCAAGGCCAAGGGACTAGCCGGAGCTCCTACGAGCAGTACTTC. Amino acids: CASSQGQGTSRSSYEQYF.

The V and J genes are TRBV27 and TRBJ2-7; the D gene is possibly TRBD2 (7 bases). This CDR3 spans 14 amino acids. In germline, CDR1 is MNHEY, CDR2 SMNVEV (reference sequence). Deletions cut 8 bases from V and 5 bases from J, with 19 bases between. The CDR3 nucleotides are TGTGCCAGCCGCCCCCGGGGGGCCCCCCACGAGCAGTACTTC. Residues: CASRPRGAPHEQYF.

The rearrangement uses TRBV7-2 and TRBJ2-7; 9 bases map to TRBD1. Germline-derived CDR1 and CDR2 are SGHTA and FQGNSA. This CDR3 has 16 amino acids. Germline trimming cut 4 bases from V and 4 bases from J; bases unmatched to any gene: 11. The CDR3 sequence: CASSSLGGGQGYEQYF. DNA for the CDR3: TGTGCCAGCAGCTCATTAGGCGGTGGACAGGGGTACGAGCAGTACTTC. Full variable domain (remainder filled in from reference TRBV7-2 and TRBJ2-7): GAGVSQSPSNKVTEKGKDVELRCDPISGHTALYWYRQSLGQGLEFLIYFQGNSAPDKSGLPSDRFSAERTGGSVSTLTIQRTQQEDSAVYLCASSSLGGGQGYEQYFGPGTRLTVT.

J is TRBJ1-1 and V is TRBV27; 7 positions agree with TRBD1. Trimming cost V 6 bases and J 5 bases; bases outside gene matches: 9. This CDR3 spans 14 amino acids. Germline V gene lookup returns CDR1 MNHEY and CDR2 SMNVEV (reference sequence). CDR3 amino acids: CASSPSGGTTEAFF. The DNA of the CDR3 is TGTGCCAGCAGCCCCTCAGGGGGGACAACTGAAGCTTTCTTT.

V gene TRBV7-8 combines with J gene TRBJ2-1; D might be TRBD2 (5 bases). V was shortened by 5 bases and J by 5 bases, with 25 bases between the two germline ends. The CDR3 length is 18 residues. The germline V gene has CDR1 SGHVS and CDR2 FQNEAQ. The CDR3 spells CASSPKVDSGGRDNEQFF. The CDR3 DNA follows: TGTGCCAGCAGCCCTAAAGTTGATAGTGGCGGGCGAGACAATGAGCAGTTCTTC.

This clone was picked up one time. CDR3 amino acids: CASSLGHYGYTF. In DNA form, the CDR3 reads TGTGCCAGCAGTTTGGGACACTATGGCTACACCTTC. The chain combines TRBV28 with TRBJ1-2, with a possible D match to TRBD1 (5 bases). The germline V gene has CDR1 MDHEN and CDR2 SYDVKM. The ends were cut back, 3 bases at V and 3 bases at J, with 5 bases in the middle. The CDR3 consists of 12 residues.

The chain uses TRBV10-3 and TRBJ2-1; D unresolved. V was cut by 4 bases and J by 7 bases, with 11 bases left in between. This CDR3 is built from 13 residues. CDR1 and CDR2 from the germline V gene are ENHRY and SYGVKD. The CDR3 loop reads CAISALGKNEQFF. In DNA, the CDR3 is TGTGCCATCAGTGCACTGGGTAAGAATGAGCAGTTCTTC.

The rearrangement links TRBV6-4 to TRBJ1-2; no clear D gene. This CDR3 comprises 13 residues. Trimming removed 5 bases at V and 7 bases at J, with 14 bases between. The germline CDR1 and CDR2 sequences are MRHNA and SNTAGT. The CDR3, as DNA: TGTGCCAGCAGTCCCGGGCCCGGTGGTGGCTACACCTTC. As protein: CASSPGPGGGYTF.

CDR3 in DNA: TGTGCCAGCAGCCTTTTCGGTACCAAGAGGGGAGCAGATACGCAGTATTTT. Residues: CASSLFGTKRGADTQYF. The chain joins TRBV3-1 (or the pseudogene TRBV3-2) to TRBJ2-3; the D gene could be TRBD1 or TRBD2 (5 bases each). CDR1 LGHDT and CDR2 YNNKEL come from the germline V gene (reference sequence). CDR3 length: 17 residues. V lost 4 bases and J 4 bases, leaving 21 bases between the germline ends.

The chain is built from TRBV5-4 and TRBJ1-1, with 9 bases aligning to TRBD1. The CDR3 is 18 amino acids. Germline V gene data show CDR1 as SGHNT and CDR2 as YYREEE (reference sequence). Trimming removed 4 bases from V and 0 bases from J; junction bases left unmatched: 13. This chain's CDR3 is CASSSGTGKGGMNTEAFF. The CDR3 DNA reads TGTGCCAGCAGCAGCGGGACAGGGAAAGGGGGCATGAACACTGAAGCTTTCTTT.

The rearrangement joins TRBV7-9 to TRBJ2-7; D not resolved. Trimming removed 4 bases from V and 7 bases from J, with 14 bases in between. Germline values: CDR1 SEHNR, CDR2 FQNEAQ (reference sequence). The CDR3 consists of 13 residues. The CDR3 loop reads CASSSSPVVEQYF. As DNA, the CDR3 is TGTGCCAGCAGCTCATCGCCAGTTGTAGAGCAGTACTTC.

This clone was counted a single time. The V gene is TRBV19, the J gene TRBJ2-4; D is possibly TRBD2 (7 bases). With 5 bases removed from V and 0 bases from J, the gap between germline ends came to 11 bases. The germline CDR1 and CDR2 sequences are LNHDA and SQIVND (reference sequence). The CDR3 totals 15 residues. This CDR3 is CASSGGALAKNIQYF. CDR3 in DNA: TGTGCCAGTAGTGGGGGGGCTCTAGCCAAAAACATTCAGTACTTC.

The V call is TRBV28, the J call TRBJ2-7; TRBD1 aligns across 11 bases. CDR1 is MDHEN, CDR2 SYDVKM, per germline. The CDR3 is 17 residues long. The V gene end was trimmed by 6 bases and the J gene end by 1 base; junction bases not matched to a gene: 11. The CDR3 region is CASSIGLGQGGSYEQYF. The CDR3 DNA follows: TGTGCCAGCAGCATAGGATTGGGACAGGGGGGATCCTACGAGCAGTACTTC.

The chain uses TRBV27 and TRBJ1-5, with 11 positions matching TRBD1. CDR1 and CDR2 (germline): MNHEY, SMNVEV (reference sequence). V shed 6 bases, J shed 6 bases, and the junction held 4 bases outside the gene matches. CDR3 size: 14 residues. CDR3 sequence: CASRRTGGRQPQHF. The CDR3 DNA sequence: TGTGCCAGCAGAAGGACAGGGGGCCGTCAGCCCCAGCATTTT.

The rearrangement links TRBV7-2 to TRBJ2-4, with a possible D match to TRBD2 (5 bases). V lost 0 bases, J lost 0 bases, and 12 bases lay in between. This CDR3 is built from 17 residues. From germline, CDR1 is SGHTA and CDR2 FQGNSA. CDR3 sequence reads: CASSLAAIGLAKNIQYF. The CDR3 DNA sequence: TGTGCCAGCAGCTTAGCTGCCATTGGACTAGCCAAAAACATTCAGTACTTC.

The rearrangement joins TRBV28 to TRBJ1-2, with D tentatively TRBD1 (6 bases). This CDR3 spans 12 amino acids. Looked up from germline, CDR1 is MDHEN and CDR2 is SYDVKM. Trimming shortened V by 2 bases and J by 8 bases, and 9 bases separated the two germline ends. The CDR3: CASSLQGLGYTF. Here the CDR3 DNA reads TGTGCCAGCAGTTTACAGGGGTTGGGCTACACCTTC.

The sample holds one count of this clone. The chain combines TRBV27 with TRBJ1-5, with D perhaps TRBD1 (5 bases). Germline CDR1 and CDR2: MNHEY and SMNVEV (reference sequence). Trimming pared 5 bases from V and 4 bases from J, leaving 18 bases between. The CDR3 covers 16 residues. The CDR3 reads CASSPPPGGANQPQHF. Written as DNA, the CDR3 is TGTGCCAGCAGTCCCCCCCCTGGGGGTGCGAATCAGCCCCAGCATTTT.

The rearrangement joins TRBV30 to TRBJ1-3; D is ambiguous. Trimming removed 2 bases at V and 0 bases at J, with 17 bases between. The CDR3 length is 17 residues. The germline V gene has CDR1 GTSNPN and CDR2 SVGIG (reference sequence). CDR3 DNA sequence: TGTGCCTGGAGTTGGGTGGGAAGTCCGTCCTCTGGAAACACCATATATTTT. Encoded protein: CAWSWVGSPSSGNTIYF.

V is TRBV24-1 and J is TRBJ1-5; 9 positions agree with TRBD1. V lost 5 bases to trimming and J lost 6 bases; unmatched junction nucleotides: 7. CDR3 length equals 15 residues. CDR1 is KGHDR and CDR2 is SFDVKD in the germline V gene. The CDR3 sequence is CATSGDRDLSQPQHF. Here the CDR3 DNA reads TGTGCCACCAGTGGGGACAGGGACCTCAGTCAGCCCCAGCATTTT.

This CDR3 reads CASSQGGDRESSYNEQFF. DNA of the CDR3: TGCGCCAGCAGTCAGGGAGGGGACAGGGAGAGCTCCTACAATGAGCAGTTCTTC. The rearrangement uses TRBV23-1 and TRBJ2-1, with 9 bases lining up with TRBD1. TRBV23-1 is flagged as an ORF with uncertain function. The CDR3 length is 18 residues. The trim removed 3 bases at V and 0 bases at J, leaving 9 bases unmatched.

This clone has just one count. The chain is built from TRBV7-3 and TRBJ2-5, with 13 bases aligning to TRBD2. The CDR3 contains 15 residues. Germline V gives CDR1 SGHTA, CDR2 FQGTGA. V was clipped by 3 bases and J by 5 bases; unmatched bases: 3. CDR3 region: CASSLGTSGTETQYF. The CDR3 DNA follows: TGTGCCAGCAGCTTGGGGACTAGCGGGACCGAGACCCAGTACTTC.

The CDR3 spells CATSTGYEQYF. CDR3 bases: TGTGCCACCAGTACAGGATACGAGCAGTACTTC. The rearrangement uses TRBV24-1 and TRBJ2-7, with D perhaps matching TRBD1 (5 bases). Deletions cut 6 bases from V and 4 bases from J, with 6 bases between. The CDR3 has 11 residues. Germline lookup yields CDR1 KGHDR and CDR2 SFDVKD.

V is TRBV7-9 and J is TRBJ1-2; no definite D call. Germline lookup yields CDR1 SEHNR and CDR2 FQNEAQ (reference sequence). Trimming pared 1 base from V and 4 bases from J, leaving 10 bases between. This CDR3 comprises 14 residues. In nucleotides, the CDR3 is TGTGCCAGCAGCTTAGTAGAAGATTCCTATGGCTACACCTTC. Its protein is CASSLVEDSYGYTF. Full variable domain (outside the CDR3, taken from reference TRBV7-9 and TRBJ1-2): DTGVSQNPRHKITKRGQNVTFRCDPISEHNRLYWYRQTLGQGPEFLTYFQNEAQLEKSRLLSDRFSAERPKGSFSTLEIQRTEQGDSAMYLCASSLVEDSYGYTFGSGTRLTVV.

A single count supports this clone. The chain joins TRBV30 to TRBJ1-1; D is uncertain. CDR3 length: 13 amino acids. Germline V gene lookup returns CDR1 GTSNPN and CDR2 SVGIG (reference sequence). Trimming took 7 bases from V and 6 from J, leaving 18 bases between them. This CDR3 reads CASRSGRSAEAFF. The CDR3 DNA is TGTGCCTCCCGATCCGGACGTAGCGCTGAAGCTTTCTTT.

The gene calls are TRBV6-2 or TRBV6-3 and TRBJ2-7; D gene unclear. V was shortened by 4 bases and J by 3 bases, with 10 bases between the two germline ends. The length of the CDR3 is 13 residues. Germline loops: CDR1 MNHEY, CDR2 SVGEGT. DNA of the CDR3: TGTGCCAGCAGTTCCGAAACTTACTACGAGCAGTACTTC. This gives the protein CASSSETYYEQYF.